Following are 26 T cell receptor beta chains from one sample sequenced in a study of human T cells and chemical hapten exposure. Time point: patch test 1, 2 weeks after DPC sensitization. Treatment specified: therapeutic diphenylcyclopropenone sensitization with weekly scalp DPC. One entry per CDR3 protein results from TCRdb running MiXCR on the RACE reads. The repertoire holds roughly 190,000 distinct CDR3 sequences, with about a fifth as singletons. The material was whole blood, obtained in connection with sensitization to the hapten diphenylcyclopropenone (DPC). These TCRs come from a woman aged 50 to 65 with alopecia areata. Some clones in this sample may be carry-over from other donors' samples.

This clonotype was seen ten or more times. The chain employs TRBV10-3 and TRBJ1-3, with no clear D. The CDR3 covers 12 residues. The V and J ends lost 10 bases and 4 bases respectively, with 11 bases between them. Germline CDR1 and CDR2: ENHRY and SYGVKD. CDR3 bases: TGTGCCACCAAGTATACAGGAAACACCATATATTTT. It encodes CATKYTGNTIYF.

This clonotype was seen only a few times. The chain links TRBV29-1 to TRBJ2-2, with 12 bases fitting TRBD1. The CDR3 is 14 residues long. The germline CDR1 and CDR2 sequences are SQVTM and ANQGSEA. The V segment lost 6 bases and the J segment 4 bases; nucleotides outside the gene matches: 3. CDR3 DNA sequence: TGCAGCGTGGTGGGACAGGGGGCCACCGGGGAGCTGTTTTTT. Protein: CSVVGQGATGELFF.

This chain links TRBV20-1 with TRBJ2-7; TRBD2 matches at 10 bases. The CDR3 loop spans 13 amino acids. Trimming cost V 6 bases and J 4 bases; bases outside gene matches: 6. In germline, CDR1 is DFQATT, CDR2 SNEGSKA (reference sequence). The DNA for the CDR3 is TGCAGTGCCTCAGCGGGAGGGCCGTACGAGCAGTACTTC. It is translated as CSASAGGPYEQYF.

Only a few counts were recorded for this clonotype. The chain carries TRBV20-1 and TRBJ2-7, with 11 bases aligning to TRBD1. CDR1 and CDR2 from the germline V gene are DFQATT and SNEGSKA (reference sequence). The CDR3 extends over 14 amino acids. Trimming at V came to 5 bases and at J to 4 bases, leaving 7 bases not matched to a gene. The CDR3 sequence: CSAAPGQGVYEQYF. The CDR3, as DNA: TGCAGTGCTGCGCCGGGACAGGGGGTATACGAGCAGTACTTC.

The V gene is TRBV9, the J gene TRBJ2-1; D uncertain. Trimming cost V 2 bases and J 7 bases, with 4 bases left between them. CDR3 length: 11 amino acids. Germline CDR1 SGDLS, CDR2 YYNGEE. CDR3 in amino acids: CASSVKNEQFF. In DNA, the CDR3 is TGTGCCAGCAGCGTCAAAAATGAGCAGTTCTTC. The full variable domain, rest sourced from reference TRBV9 and TRBJ2-1, is DSGVTQTPKHLITATGQRVTLRCSPRSGDLSVYWYQQSLDQGLQFLIQYYNGEERAKGNILERFSAQQFPDLHSELNLSSLELGDSALYFCASSVKNEQFFGPGTRLTVL.

The table lists this clonotype with many counts. J is TRBJ2-3 and V is TRBV5-1; 7 nucleotides align to TRBD1. Per the germline V gene, CDR1 is SGHRS and CDR2 is YFSETQ. With V trimmed by 4 bases and J by 3 bases, 14 bases remained unmatched. The CDR3 sequence is 17 residues long. The CDR3 protein is CASSPDALTGSTDTQYF. CDR3 nucleotide sequence: TGCGCCAGCAGCCCCGACGCCCTGACAGGGTCAACAGATACGCAGTATTTT.

The J gene is TRBJ2-7, the V gene TRBV6-5; D may be TRBD1 or TRBD2 (5 bases each). Germline lookup yields CDR1 MNHEY and CDR2 SVGAGI. V lost 6 bases, J lost 4 bases, and 19 bases lay in between. The CDR3 totals 15 residues. CDR3 protein: CASRFTGTTTYEQYF. The DNA for the CDR3 is TGTGCCAGCAGGTTTACCGGGACCACAACGTACGAGCAGTACTTC.

V gene TRBV21-1 combines with J gene TRBJ1-3; the table gives TRBD1 as D, unverified against the DNA. TRBV21-1 is noted as a pseudogene. This CDR3 has 16 residues. The CDR3 is CASSKLGGRRGNTIYF. The CDR3 region has the DNA TGTGCCAGCAGCAAATTGGGGGGGCGTCGAGGAAACACCATATATTTT.

CDR3 coding DNA: TGTGCCAGCAGTGGAGTTGGAGGGGGCTCTGGCTACACCTTC. Translating gives CASSGVGGGSGYTF. The chain has TRBV25-1 and TRBJ1-2; TRBD1 matches at 7 bases. Germline-derived CDR1 and CDR2 are MGHDK and SYGVNS. The V gene end was trimmed by 4 bases and the J gene end by 7 bases; junction bases not matched to a gene: 9. The CDR3 sequence is 14 residues long.

This clonotype was detected a few times. This chain joins TRBV6-1 and TRBJ1-2; D gene uncertain. The ends were cut back, 6 bases at V and 0 bases at J, with 11 bases in the middle. Looked up from germline, CDR1 is MNHNS and CDR2 is SASEGT. This CDR3 has 14 amino acids. CDR3 region: CASSAGPANYGYTF. In nucleotides, the CDR3 is TGTGCCAGCAGCGCCGGGCCAGCTAACTATGGCTACACCTTC.

Many counts were recorded for this clonotype. The chain has TRBV7-9 and TRBJ2-3; 7 bases fit TRBD2. Trimming at V came to 2 bases and at J to 7 bases, leaving 9 bases not matched to a gene. Germline V gene data show CDR1 as SEHNR and CDR2 as FQNEAQ (reference sequence). The CDR3 length is 15 residues. CDR3 nucleotide sequence: TGTGCCAGCAGCTTACAATCAGCGGGAAGAAATACGCAGTATTTT. Protein: CASSLQSAGRNTQYF.

This chain links TRBV6-6 with TRBJ1-1; the D is unclear. Trimming pared 8 bases from V and 7 bases from J, leaving 11 bases between. The CDR3 contains 11 residues. Germline V gene sequence: CDR1 MNHNY, CDR2 SVGAGI (reference sequence). The CDR3 sequence is CASGRALEAFF. Written as DNA, the CDR3 is TGTGCCAGCGGACGGGCCCTTGAAGCTTTCTTT.

The CDR3 region is CASSTSGERRTAFF. CDR3 coding DNA: TGTGCCAGCAGCACATCAGGGGAACGTCGAACAGCTTTCTTT. The chain links TRBV7-9 to TRBJ1-1; the D gene is possibly TRBD1 (6 bases). Trimming shortened V by 5 bases and J by 10 bases, and 20 bases separated the two germline ends. CDR1 is SEHNR and CDR2 is FQNEAQ in the germline V gene (reference sequence). This CDR3 is built from 14 residues.

The chain uses TRBV7-2 and TRBJ2-1; 7 bases align to TRBD2. Germline CDR1 is SGHTA and CDR2 is FQGNSA. J gave up 1 base and V 5 bases, and 5 bases lay outside the gene matches. The CDR3 is 15 residues long. The chain's CDR3 is CASSLAGVSYNEQFF. CDR3 coding DNA: TGTGCCAGCAGCCTGGCGGGAGTTTCCTACAATGAGCAGTTCTTC.

The V and J genes are TRBV20-1 and TRBJ1-1; 8 nucleotides line up with TRBD1. CDR1 and CDR2 from the germline V gene are DFQATT and SNEGSKA (reference sequence). J gave up 4 bases and V 3 bases, and 4 bases lay outside the gene matches. The CDR3 runs to 13 residues. The CDR3 here is CSASLQGGTEAFF. CDR3 bases: TGCAGTGCTAGTCTACAGGGGGGCACTGAAGCTTTCTTT.

This clonotype occurred a few times. This rearrangement joins TRBV11-3 to TRBJ2-1; 10 positions agree with TRBD2. The V and J ends lost 6 bases and 8 bases, in that order; junction bases with no gene match: 16. Per the germline V gene, CDR1 is SGHNT and CDR2 is YENEEA. The CDR3 is made up of 17 amino acids. The CDR3 bases are TGTGCCAGCAGTTCCCTCGGCCAGCGGGAGGGCCAGGATGAGCAGTTCTTC. Translation gives CASSSLGQREGQDEQFF.

This sequence joins TRBV7-2 and TRBJ2-3, with 8 nucleotides matching TRBD2. CDR1 is SGHTA and CDR2 is FQGNSA in the germline V gene. This CDR3 is built from 16 residues. Trimming at V came to 3 bases and at J to 6 bases, leaving 11 bases not matched to a gene. The CDR3 coding sequence is TGTGCCAGCAGCTTCGAGAGACTAGCGTCGGCGGATACGCAGTATTTT. Translating gives CASSFERLASADTQYF. Filled out from reference TRBV7-2 and TRBJ2-3, the complete variable domain reads GAGVSQSPSNKVTEKGKDVELRCDPISGHTALYWYRQSLGQGLEFLIYFQGNSAPDKSGLPSDRFSAERTGGSVSTLTIQRTQQEDSAVYLCASSFERLASADTQYFGPGTRLTVL.

The V gene is TRBV3-1, the J gene TRBJ2-1; 10 bases match TRBD2. The CDR3 spans 14 residues. Germline-derived CDR1 and CDR2 are LGHDT and YNNKEL (reference sequence). J lost 14 bases, V lost 1 base, and 8 bases had no gene match. The CDR3 loop is CASSQASRAGGEFF. The CDR3 nucleotides are TGTGCCAGCAGCCAAGCTTCCCGAGCGGGAGGGGAGTTCTTC.

This chain joins TRBV10-3 and TRBJ2-3; 7 positions match TRBD2. With V trimmed by 0 bases and J by 7 bases, 7 bases remained unmatched. There are 15 residues in the CDR3. CDR1 and CDR2 from the germline V gene are ENHRY and SYGVKD. Here the CDR3 reads CAISESRGSTYTQYF. The CDR3 nucleotides are TGTGCCATCAGTGAGTCGCGCGGGAGTACTTATACGCAGTATTTT.

The gene calls are TRBV2 and TRBJ2-1; no reliable D call. Germline CDR1 is SNHLY and CDR2 is FYNNEI. Between the trimmed V and J ends, which lost 4 bases and 2 bases, there was a span of 6 bases. This CDR3 is 13 amino acids long. CDR3 region: CASSVLTYNEQFF. For the CDR3, the DNA is TGTGCCAGCAGTGTCCTAACCTACAATGAGCAGTTCTTC.

The chain combines TRBV12-3 or TRBV12-4 with TRBJ2-1; no clear D gene. The CDR3 totals 14 residues. Deletions cut 3 bases from V and 2 bases from J, with 8 bases between. The CDR3 loop reads CASSFAVTYNEQFF. The CDR3 nucleotides read TGTGCCAGCAGTTTTGCGGTAACCTACAATGAGCAGTTCTTC.

This clonotype appeared many times. This chain uses TRBV20-1 with TRBJ1-1, with D possibly being TRBD1 (5 bases). Trimming stripped 4 bases from V and 8 bases from J, with 17 bases between. This CDR3 spans 13 amino acids. CDR1 is DFQATT, CDR2 SNEGSKA, per germline (reference sequence). In DNA, the CDR3 is TGCAGTGCTATAAGGGACTCTTTCGTCGAAGCTTTCTTT. Translated: CSAIRDSFVEAFF.

Details on this clonotype: At one end the junction does not follow the germline gene, possibly because of a read error. The chain carries TRBV4-1 and TRBJ2-1; 13 bases fit TRBD2. The CDR3 has 14 residues. CDR1 MGHRA and CDR2 YSYEKL come from the germline V gene. CDR3 loop: CASSQAPGLAGPHF. The CDR3, as DNA: TGCGCCAGCAGCCAAGCCCCGGGACTAGCGGGACCTCACTTC.

The chain employs TRBV2 and TRBJ2-5, with 9 nucleotides matching TRBD2. This CDR3 contains 16 residues. J was trimmed by 4 bases and V by 3 bases; bases with no gene match: 9. CDR1 and CDR2 (germline): SNHLY, FYNNEI. DNA for the CDR3: TGTGCCAGCAGTGATTATAGCGGGAGTCTTGGAGAGACCCAGTACTTC. Translated, it gives CASSDYSGSLGETQYF. The whole variable domain, filled in from reference TRBV2 and TRBJ2-5, reads EPEVTQTPSHQVTQMGQEVILRCVPISNHLYFYWYRQILGQKVEFLVSFYNNEISEKSEIFDDQFSVERPDGSNFTLKIRSTKLEDSAMYFCASSDYSGSLGETQYFGPGTRLLVL.

This clonotype turned up a few times. This chain connects TRBV5-1 to TRBJ1-6, with 8 bases identical to TRBD1. V lost 4 bases and J lost 7; bases outside the gene matches: 10. Germline CDR1 reads SGHRS; CDR2 reads YFSETQ. The CDR3 has 16 residues. CDR3: CASSLGAGGGNSPLHF. The CDR3 DNA sequence: TGCGCCAGCAGCCTGGGGGCAGGGGGCGGAAATTCACCCCTCCACTTT.

In its sample, this clonotype was seen a few times. The chain is built from TRBV24-1 and TRBJ1-2, with D perhaps TRBD1 (5 bases). This CDR3 region has 12 residues. The ends were cut back, 1 base at V and 8 bases at J, with 7 bases in the middle. Germline CDR1 and CDR2: KGHDR and SFDVKD. Here the CDR3 DNA reads TGTGCCACCAGTGATTTTAGGGACGGCTACACCTTC. Translated: CATSDFRDGYTF.